What follows are 28 T cell receptor beta chains derived from one specimen sequenced in a study of shared clonotypes between healthy human individuals. Repertoires were generated with immunoSEQ multiplex PCR, while TCRdb's copy carries only in-frame clones and drops some. This table has 1.4 million to 1.5 million clones, around 97% appearing once. Sequenced sample: naive CD4+ T cells sorted from blood. Subset of the sample: CD45RA+ positively selected. The receptors derive from a man under 40 in good health.

The chain carries TRBV5-4 and TRBJ2-3; 10 bases fit TRBD2. CDR1 is SGHNT and CDR2 is YYREEE in the germline V gene (reference sequence). The CDR3 loop spans 16 amino acids. V lost 4 bases, J lost 1 base, and 6 bases stayed unmatched. This chain's CDR3 is CASSLALAGGTDTQYF. The CDR3 region has the DNA TGTGCCAGCAGCCTCGCTCTAGCGGGAGGCACAGATACGCAGTATTTT.

The gene calls are TRBV5-4 and TRBJ2-2, with 9 nucleotides matching TRBD1. Trimming at V came to 2 bases and at J to 3 bases, leaving 14 bases not matched to a gene. The CDR3 contains 19 residues. Germline CDR1 SGHNT, CDR2 YYREEE (reference sequence). CDR3 region: CASSFPNRGRRGYTGELFF. The CDR3 nucleotides read TGTGCCAGCAGCTTTCCTAACAGGGGGCGCCGGGGATACACCGGGGAGCTGTTTTTT.

This rearrangement joins TRBV18 to TRBJ2-3; D unclear. V was shortened by 1 base and J by 0 bases, with 14 bases between the two germline ends. Germline loops: CDR1 KGHSH, CDR2 LQKENI. This CDR3 has 17 residues. The CDR3 is CASSPRITSTSTDTQYF. The CDR3 nucleotides are TGTGCCAGCTCACCACGTATTACATCAACTAGCACAGATACGCAGTATTTT.

V gene TRBV5-1 combines with J gene TRBJ2-1; no definite D call. V lost 4 bases and J lost 0, with 11 bases in between. CDR1 and CDR2 (germline): SGHRS, YFSETQ. The CDR3 loop spans 15 amino acids. CDR3 nucleotide sequence: TGCGCCAGCAGCCTGTACATAAGCTCCTACAATGAGCAGTTCTTC. Translation gives CASSLYISSYNEQFF.

V and J are TRBV12-5 and TRBJ2-1; D uncertain. Between the trimmed V and J ends, which lost 5 bases and 8 bases, there was a span of 10 bases. Germline V gene lookup returns CDR1 LGHNT and CDR2 FRNRAP. This CDR3 has 12 residues. The CDR3 sequence is CASGLLVDEQFF. CDR3 coding DNA: TGTGCTAGTGGTCTGCTGGTGGATGAGCAGTTCTTC.

This chain links TRBV6-1 with TRBJ2-6; unclear D gene. Germline CDR1 MNHNS, CDR2 SASEGT. The V gene lost 8 bases and the J gene lost 1 base, with 0 bases spanning the gap. CDR3 length: 11 amino acids. The CDR3 reads CASSGANVLTF. The DNA for the CDR3 is TGTGCCAGCTCTGGGGCCAACGTCCTGACTTTC.

The J gene is TRBJ2-1, the V gene TRBV9; 8 bases agree with TRBD1. Germline CDR1 and CDR2: SGDLS and YYNGEE. The CDR3 has 15 amino acids. V shed 1 base and J 4 bases; nucleotides not matched to a gene: 4. CDR3 in DNA: TGTGCCAGCAGCGTATTACAGGGGGAATACAATGAGCAGTTCTTC. Amino acids: CASSVLQGEYNEQFF.

V and J are TRBV18 and TRBJ2-2; D is ambiguous. V was cut by 2 bases and J by 1 base, with 14 bases left in between. The CDR3 covers 17 residues. CDR1 and CDR2 (germline): KGHSH, LQKENI. DNA of the CDR3: TGTGCCAGCTCACCATTGCAACAGACCCTGAACACCGGGGAGCTGTTTTTT. Protein product: CASSPLQQTLNTGELFF.

This chain joins TRBV15 and TRBJ2-2, with 10 bases fitting TRBD2. Germline CDR1 reads LNHNV; CDR2 reads YYDKDF (reference sequence). The CDR3 sequence is 16 residues long. V was pared by 0 bases and J by 4 bases, with 2 bases of the junction left unmatched. In DNA form, the CDR3 reads TGTGCCACCAGCAGAGAGCCTAGCGGGAGCACCGGGGAGCTGTTTTTT. Residues: CATSREPSGSTGELFF.

The chain joins TRBV28 to TRBJ1-5; TRBD1 might be the D (6 bases). Germline CDR1 is MDHEN and CDR2 is SYDVKM. The CDR3 contains 18 residues. Trimming pared 6 bases from V and 4 bases from J, leaving 25 bases between. This chain's CDR3 is CASRTGTGSFLLNQPQHF. CDR3 coding DNA: TGTGCCAGCAGAACAGGGACCGGGTCTTTTCTCTTGAATCAGCCCCAGCATTTT. Based on the CDR3 plus reference TRBV28 and TRBJ1-5, the full variable domain is DVKVTQSSRYLVKRTGEKVFLECVQDMDHENMFWYRQDPGLGLRLIYFSYDVKMKEKGDIPEGYSVSREKKERFSLILESASTNQTSMYLCASRTGTGSFLLNQPQHFGDGTRLSIL.

The chain couples TRBV5-1 to TRBJ2-7; tentatively, D is TRBD1 or TRBD2 (5 bases each). This CDR3 region has 14 residues. The germline CDR1 and CDR2 sequences are SGHRS and YFSETQ. V was pared by 4 bases and J by 5 bases, with 16 bases between. For the CDR3, the DNA is TGCGCCAGCAGCCCCTACGGGACGTCGGACGAGCAGTACTTC. The encoded protein is CASSPYGTSDEQYF. Complete variable domain (other parts from reference TRBV5-1 and TRBJ2-7): KAGVTQTPRYLIKTRGQQVTLSCSPISGHRSVSWYQQTPGQGLQFLFEYFSETQRNKGNFPGRFSGRQFSNSRSEMNVSTLELGDSALYLCASSPYGTSDEQYFGPGTRLTVT.

The chain carries TRBV7-9 and TRBJ2-3, with D maybe TRBD1 (5 bases). The germline V gene encodes CDR1 SEHNR and CDR2 FQNEAQ (reference sequence). The CDR3 is 15 amino acids. Trimming took off 1 base at V and 2 bases at J, with 10 bases between the two ends. DNA of the CDR3: TGTGCCAGCAGCTTAGAGGGGTGGACCACAGATACGCAGTATTTT. Translating it yields CASSLEGWTTDTQYF.

The gene calls are TRBV5-1 and TRBJ2-1, with 7 nucleotides matching TRBD2. The CDR3 consists of 14 residues. V dropped 0 bases and J dropped 9; count of bases not matched to a gene: 6. Germline CDR1 and CDR2: SGHRS and YFSETQ. The CDR3 DNA follows: TGCGCCAGCAGCTTGGGAGGGAGGGCCATTGAGCAGTTCTTC. It specifies CASSLGGRAIEQFF.

V is TRBV28 and J is TRBJ2-7, with 8 bases that match TRBD1. The junction had 16 bases not matched to a gene; V was cut back by 8 bases and J by 7 bases. This CDR3 has 15 residues. Germline V gives CDR1 MDHEN, CDR2 SYDVKM. The CDR3 is CASSGPGQGFWEQYF. Here the CDR3 DNA reads TGTGCCAGCTCCGGACCCGGACAGGGTTTTTGGGAGCAGTACTTC.

The CDR3 bases are TGTGCCAGCTCAGCTCCGAATCAGCCCCAGCATTTT. It codes for CASSAPNQPQHF. The chain couples TRBV18 to TRBJ1-5; D not certain. CDR3 size: 12 residues. Trimming pared 5 bases from V and 4 bases from J, leaving 6 bases between. Germline V gene sequence: CDR1 KGHSH, CDR2 LQKENI.

J is TRBJ2-3 and V is TRBV28; 7 bases are shared with TRBD2. The CDR3 loop spans 15 amino acids. Germline CDR1 MDHEN, CDR2 SYDVKM. The J segment lost 1 base and the V segment lost 3 bases, leaving 4 bases of the junction unmatched. The chain's CDR3 is CASSFGGSGTDTQYF. DNA for the CDR3: TGTGCCAGCAGTTTCGGCGGGAGTGGCACAGATACGCAGTATTTT.

J is TRBJ2-7 and V is TRBV6-1; no clear D gene. Between the trimmed V and J ends, which lost 2 bases and 3 bases, there was a span of 5 bases. The CDR3 has 12 residues. Germline-derived CDR1 and CDR2 are MNHNS and SASEGT. In DNA, the CDR3 is TGTGCCAGCAGTGAACCTCGCTACGAGCAGTACTTC. Residues: CASSEPRYEQYF.

This sequence joins TRBV7-9 and TRBJ2-7; 7 bases align to TRBD2. V shed 8 bases and J 3 bases; nucleotides not matched to a gene: 10. The length of the CDR3 is 14 residues. Germline-derived CDR1 and CDR2 are SEHNR and FQNEAQ (reference sequence). The DNA of the CDR3 is TGTGCCAGCGGAAAGCGGGACCGCCTCTACGAGCAGTACTTC. Its translation is CASGKRDRLYEQYF.

CDR3 residues: CASSPGTSGTAQYF. As DNA, the CDR3 is TGTGCCAGCAGCCCCGGGACTAGCGGGACGGCACAGTACTTC. The gene calls are TRBV5-6 and TRBJ2-7; 13 nucleotides align to TRBD2. Germline CDR1 reads SGHDT; CDR2 reads YYEEEE. The CDR3 is made up of 14 amino acids. The junction had 8 bases not matched to a gene; V was cut back by 4 bases and J by 10 bases. Drawing the rest from reference TRBV5-6 and TRBJ2-7, the complete variable domain is DAGVTQSPTHLIKTRGQQVTLRCSPKSGHDTVSWYQQALGQGPQFIFQYYEEEERQRGNFPDRFSGHQFPNYSSELNVNALLLGDSALYLCASSPGTSGTAQYFGPGTRLTVT.

The chain carries TRBV14 and TRBJ1-4; D is uncertain. V was shortened by 2 bases and J by 10 bases, with 14 bases between the two germline ends. The CDR3 is made up of 14 amino acids. Germline CDR1 is SGHDN and CDR2 is FVKESK. This CDR3 is CASSQNTGLRKLFF. DNA of the CDR3: TGTGCCAGCAGCCAAAACACGGGTCTTAGAAAACTGTTTTTT.

The chain recombines TRBV9 with TRBJ2-3; possibly TRBD1 for D (6 bases). V was trimmed by 0 bases and J by 5 bases, leaving 13 bases between them. The CDR3 covers 15 residues. Germline CDR1 reads SGDLS; CDR2 reads YYNGEE. The CDR3 is CASSVVARGGDTQYF. In nucleotides, the CDR3 is TGTGCCAGCAGCGTAGTAGCCAGGGGTGGAGATACGCAGTATTTT. The entire variable domain, with the rest obtained from reference TRBV9 and TRBJ2-3, is as follows: DSGVTQTPKHLITATGQRVTLRCSPRSGDLSVYWYQQSLDQGLQFLIQYYNGEERAKGNILERFSAQQFPDLHSELNLSSLELGDSALYFCASSVVARGGDTQYFGPGTRLTVL.

The chain links TRBV5-1 to TRBJ2-2, with a weak D call TRBD1 (5 bases). Germline V CDR1 and CDR2: SGHRS, YFSETQ. The CDR3 spans 18 residues. Trimming shortened V by 6 bases and J by 4 bases, and 25 bases separated the two germline ends. CDR3 loop: CASNPIPVGQWVTGELFF. CDR3 coding DNA: TGCGCCAGCAACCCAATCCCGGTGGGGCAGTGGGTCACCGGGGAGCTGTTTTTT.

The chain recombines TRBV28 with TRBJ2-2, with D uncertain. The V and J ends lost 7 bases and 6 bases respectively, with 9 bases between them. In germline, CDR1 is MDHEN, CDR2 SYDVKM. The CDR3 is made up of 12 amino acids. The CDR3 nucleotides read TGTGCCAGCACCCCCATTGCCGGGGAGCTGTTTTTT. It codes for CASTPIAGELFF.

The gene calls are TRBV11-2 and TRBJ1-3; 9 nucleotides align to TRBD1. The V segment lost 6 bases and the J segment 0 bases; nucleotides outside the gene matches: 6. The CDR3 covers 16 residues. CDR1 is SGHAT, CDR2 FQNNGV, per germline. The CDR3, as DNA: TGTGCCAGCAGGGCCGGGACAGGGTCCTCTGGAAACACCATATATTTT. Translated, it gives CASRAGTGSSGNTIYF.

V usage is TRBV2 and J usage is TRBJ2-1, with 8 bases that match TRBD2. The V gene end was trimmed by 7 bases and the J gene end by 0 bases; junction bases not matched to a gene: 5. Looked up from germline, CDR1 is SNHLY and CDR2 is FYNNEI. CDR3 length: 15 amino acids. CDR3 region: CASKPGGRSYNEQFF. DNA of the CDR3: TGTGCCAGCAAGCCGGGGGGGCGCTCCTACAATGAGCAGTTCTTC.

The CDR3, as DNA: TGTGCCAGCAGTGACATGGGGGCGACTAACTACAATGAGCAGTTCTTC. Residues: CASSDMGATNYNEQFF. The rearrangement links TRBV28 to TRBJ2-1; D is perhaps TRBD1 (6 bases). V was shortened by 5 bases and J by 3 bases, with 17 bases between the two germline ends. CDR1 and CDR2 (germline): MDHEN, SYDVKM. The length of the CDR3 is 16 residues. The full variable domain, completed using reference TRBV28 and TRBJ2-1, is DVKVTQSSRYLVKRTGEKVFLECVQDMDHENMFWYRQDPGLGLRLIYFSYDVKMKEKGDIPEGYSVSREKKERFSLILESASTNQTSMYLCASSDMGATNYNEQFFGPGTRLTVL.

The V gene is TRBV29-1, the J gene TRBJ1-2; 7 positions agree with TRBD1. The germline V gene has CDR1 SQVTM and CDR2 ANQGSEA. V lost 4 bases to trimming and J lost 3 bases; unmatched junction nucleotides: 11. The CDR3 consists of 15 residues. The CDR3 sequence is CSVVTGDVEYYGYTF. In nucleotides, the CDR3 is TGCAGCGTTGTAACAGGGGATGTAGAGTACTATGGCTACACCTTC.

The chain links TRBV11-3 to TRBJ2-3, with 11 bases identical to TRBD2. The CDR3 has 16 amino acids. Germline CDR1 SGHNT, CDR2 YENEEA. V lost 4 bases and J lost 3; bases outside the gene matches: 6. Written as DNA, the CDR3 is TGTGCCAGCAGCTCCCGACTAGCGGGGAGTACAGATACGCAGTATTTT. Protein: CASSSRLAGSTDTQYF.